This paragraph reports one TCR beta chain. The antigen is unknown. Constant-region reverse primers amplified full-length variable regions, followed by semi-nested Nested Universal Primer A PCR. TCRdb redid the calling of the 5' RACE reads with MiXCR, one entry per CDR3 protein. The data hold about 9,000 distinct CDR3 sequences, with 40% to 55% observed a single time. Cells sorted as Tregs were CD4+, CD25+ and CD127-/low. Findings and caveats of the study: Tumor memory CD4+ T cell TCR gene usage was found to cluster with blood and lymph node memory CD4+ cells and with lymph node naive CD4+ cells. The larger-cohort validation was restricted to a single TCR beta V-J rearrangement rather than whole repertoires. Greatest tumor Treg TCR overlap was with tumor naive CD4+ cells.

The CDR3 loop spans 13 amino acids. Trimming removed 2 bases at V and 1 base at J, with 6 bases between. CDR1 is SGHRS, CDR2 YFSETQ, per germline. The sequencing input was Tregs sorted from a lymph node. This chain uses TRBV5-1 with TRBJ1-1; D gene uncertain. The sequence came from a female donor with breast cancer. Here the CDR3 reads CASSLGGNTEAFF. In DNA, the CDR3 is TGCGCCAGCAGCTTAGGAGGGAACACTGAAGCTTTCTTT.